A selection of T cell receptor beta chains follows, all from one sample in a study of shared clonotypes between healthy human individuals. Sequencing used immunoSEQ multiplex PCR; TCRdb keeps in-frame clones, though not all of them. The table shows about 2 million clones, with about 95% occurring only once. What was sequenced was naive CD8+ T cells sorted from blood. The receptors here all came from a man aged 18 to 29 in good health. The CDR3 runs from the conserved cysteine through the conserved F or W. D genes are given only for firm matches. Where a row states a size, it is once, few, many or the class of an expanded clone; other rows omit it.

CASSQDPLRGKDGYTF,TGCGCCAGCAGCCAAGATCCCTTGAGGGGAAAGGATGGCTACACCTTC,TRBV4-3,.,.,TRBJ1-2,16
CASSLRAGSYEQYF,TGCGCCAGCAGTTTACGAGCGGGCTCCTACGAGCAGTACTTC,TRBV4-1,.,.,TRBJ2-7,14
CASSSRGVSYEQYF,TGTGCCAGCAGTTCGAGGGGGGTGTCCTACGAGCAGTACTTC,TRBV27,.,.,TRBJ2-7,14
CASSLEDRGLAGGHSYEQYF,TGTGCCAGCAGCTTAGAGGATCGGGGACTAGCGGGAGGTCACTCCTACGAGCAGTACTTC,TRBV11-3,.,TRBD2,TRBJ2-7,20
CASSQDNQETQYF,TGCGCCAGCAGCCAAGATAACCAAGAGACCCAGTACTTC,TRBV4-3,.,.,TRBJ2-5,13
CAITRDVEAFF,TGTGCCATTACCCGGGATGTCGAAGCTTTCTTT,TRBV7-9,.,.,TRBJ1-1,11
CASSEWGDGTDTQYF,TGTGCCAGCAGTGAGTGGGGTGATGGGACAGATACGCAGTATTTT,TRBV2,once,.,TRBJ2-3,15
CASTPDISSYNEQFF,TGTGCCAGCACCCCAGATATTAGCTCCTACAATGAGCAGTTCTTC,TRBV9,.,.,TRBJ2-1,15
CASSLGGYGSGNTIYF,TGTGCCAGCAGTTTAGGCGGCTACGGCTCTGGAAACACCATATATTTT,TRBV27,.,.,TRBJ1-3,16
CASSQVATTNEKLFF,TGCGCCAGCAGCCAAGTAGCAACAACTAATGAAAAACTGTTTTTT,TRBV4-3,.,.,TRBJ1-4,15
CASSFGQGSEKLFF,TGTGCCAGCAGCTTTGGACAGGGATCTGAAAAACTGTTTTTT,TRBV13,.,TRBD1,TRBJ1-4,14
CASSADRFPYNEQFF,TGTGCCAGCAGCGCGGACAGATTTCCTTACAATGAGCAGTTCTTC,TRBV11-2,.,.,TRBJ2-1,15
CASRRSYSNQPQHF,TGTGCCAGCAGACGGAGTTATAGCAATCAGCCCCAGCATTTT,TRBV28,.,.,TRBJ1-5,14
CASSRLGGGNEQYF,TGTGCCAGCAGCCGGTTGGGGGGGGGCAACGAGCAGTACTTC,TRBV6-1,once,.,TRBJ2-7,14
CASSLGTSSPDTQYF,TGCGCCAGCAGCTTGGGTACTAGCTCCCCAGATACGCAGTATTTT,TRBV5-1,.,.,TRBJ2-3,15
CAAHPSGRTDTQYF,TGTGCCGCCCATCCTAGCGGGAGAACAGATACGCAGTATTTT,TRBV10-3,.,TRBD2,TRBJ2-3,14
CASSPQPSGKDNEQFF,TGTGCCAGCTCACCACAGCCGAGCGGGAAGGACAATGAGCAGTTCTTC,TRBV18,.,TRBD2,TRBJ2-1,16
CASSVWENTEAFF,TGTGCCAGCAGTGTATGGGAGAACACTGAAGCTTTCTTT,TRBV6-1,.,.,TRBJ1-1,13
CAIWAGLLETQYF,TGTGCCATCTGGGCGGGACTCCTCGAGACCCAGTACTTC,TRBV10-3,once,.,TRBJ2-5,13
CASSLRGQGNSPLHF,TGTGCCAGCAGCTTGCGTGGACAGGGTAATTCACCCCTCCACTTT,TRBV5-6,.,TRBD1,TRBJ1-6,15
CASSPVSPNEQFF,TGTGCCAGCAGCCCCGTCTCCCCCAATGAGCAGTTCTTC,TRBV6-5,.,.,TRBJ2-1,13
CASSQEMGLAGHSYEQYF,TGCGCCAGCAGCCAAGAAATGGGGCTAGCGGGCCACTCCTACGAGCAGTACTTC,TRBV4-3,.,TRBD2,TRBJ2-7,18
CASSLGGLGSYEQYF,TGTGCCAGCAGCTTAGGTGGGCTGGGTAGCTACGAGCAGTACTTC,TRBV11-2,.,.,TRBJ2-7,15
CASFQPQHF,TGTGCCAGCTTTCAGCCCCAGCATTTT,TRBV6-4,.,.,TRBJ1-5,9
CASSGGLLPSSYEQYF,TGTGCCAGCAGCGGAGGACTTCTCCCCTCCTCCTACGAGCAGTACTTC,TRBV9,.,.,TRBJ2-7,16
CASSLQGGELFF,TGTGCCAGCAGCCTCCAGGGCGGGGAGCTGTTTTTT,TRBV5-6,once,.,TRBJ2-2,12
CASSENSPYEQYF,TGTGCCAGCAGTGAGAACAGTCCCTACGAGCAGTACTTC,TRBV6-1,.,.,TRBJ2-7,13
CASSQGLDSDEQYF,TGCGCCAGCAGCCAAGGTCTGGACAGTGACGAGCAGTACTTC,TRBV4-3,.,.,TRBJ2-7,14
CASSLSARGGYGYTF,TGTGCCAGCAGTTTATCGGCCAGGGGCGGCTATGGCTACACCTTC,TRBV28,.,.,TRBJ1-2,15
CSVEDPGQGTHEQYF,TGCAGCGTTGAAGATCCGGGACAGGGGACACACGAGCAGTACTTC,TRBV29-1,.,TRBD1,TRBJ2-7,15
CASSPSGGTGNTIYF,TGTGCCAGCAGCCCGTCAGGGGGCACTGGAAACACCATATATTTT,TRBV27,.,TRBD1,TRBJ1-3,15
CASSERGLGYDEQFF,TGTGCCAGCAGCGAAAGGGGGCTTGGTTACGATGAGCAGTTCTTC,TRBV6-4,.,TRBD1,TRBJ2-1,15
CASSLDRASEDTEAFF,TGCGCCAGCAGCTTGGACAGGGCTTCCGAGGACACTGAAGCTTTCTTT,TRBV5-1,.,.,TRBJ1-1,16
CASSSIGIHEQYF,TGTGCCAGCAGCTCAATCGGTATCCACGAGCAGTACTTC,TRBV7-2,once,.,TRBJ2-7,13
CASSEWVADQETQYF,TGTGCCAGCAGTGAATGGGTGGCAGACCAAGAGACCCAGTACTTC,TRBV6-1,.,.,TRBJ2-5,15
CASSLAGEVKTQYF,TGTGCCAGCAGCCTAGCGGGAGAGGTAAAGACCCAGTACTTC,TRBV6-5,.,TRBD2,TRBJ2-5,14
CASSYGTSGGDTQYF,TGTGCCAGCAGTTATGGGACTAGCGGCGGAGATACGCAGTATTTT,TRBV6-5,.,TRBD2,TRBJ2-3,15
CASSLDLESPLHF,TGTGCCAGCAGCTTAGACCTTGAATCACCCCTCCACTTT,TRBV11-2,.,.,TRBJ1-6,13
CASSGLKNSPLHF,TGTGCCAGCAGTGGACTCAAGAATTCACCCCTCCACTTT,TRBV27,once,.,TRBJ1-6,13
CASSSGQGNQPQHF,TGTGCCAGCAGCTCTGGACAGGGTAATCAGCCCCAGCATTTT,TRBV5-8,.,TRBD1,TRBJ1-5,14
CASSVAGLEETQYF,TGTGCCAGCAGCGTAGCGGGACTAGAAGAGACCCAGTACTTC,TRBV9,.,TRBD2,TRBJ2-5,14
CASTLGWEETQYF,TGTGCCAGCACCCTGGGGTGGGAAGAGACCCAGTACTTC,TRBV7-9,once,.,TRBJ2-5,13
CASSLLVVRLAGGDEQFF,TGTGCCAGCAGTTTATTAGTTGTGCGGCTAGCGGGAGGTGATGAGCAGTTCTTC,TRBV27,.,TRBD2,TRBJ2-1,18
CSYTTGDTYEQYF,TGCAGCTATACGACAGGGGATACCTACGAGCAGTACTTC,TRBV29-1,.,TRBD1,TRBJ2-7,13
CASSPSVEMSTDTQYF,TGTGCCAGCAGTCCCAGCGTGGAGATGAGCACAGATACGCAGTATTTT,TRBV28,.,.,TRBJ2-3,16
CASSIRQGDSEKLFF,TGTGCCAGTAGTATCAGACAGGGGGATAGTGAAAAACTGTTTTTT,TRBV19,.,TRBD1,TRBJ1-4,15
CASSFDTGELFF,TGTGCCAGCAGCTTTGACACCGGGGAGCTGTTTTTT,TRBV7-6,.,.,TRBJ2-2,12